This TCR beta chain was captured by sequencing in a study of T cell responses to AZD1222 COVID-19 vaccine. Study summary: Researchers grouped second doses given at about 4 or about 12 weeks into one pool. Points from the study as a whole: Seropositive status at baseline applied to only 5 to 7 AZD1222 recipients.

In this sample, this clone turned up a few times. Its matching antigen is unknown. This CDR3 has 12 amino acids. Trimming took off 4 bases at V and 8 bases at J, with 11 bases between the two ends. Germline V lookup: CDR1 SQVTM, CDR2 ANQGSEA. Assay used: immunoSEQ multiplex PCR; TCRdb lists only in-frame clones, some missing. Of about 170,000 clones in the sample, about 92% were seen once. The sequence derives from an adult in good health. The sequenced sample was peripheral blood, obtained on day 0 of AZD1222 vaccination. The rearrangement links TRBV29-1 to TRBJ1-4; D may be TRBD1 (5 bases). The CDR3 DNA follows: TGCAGCGTTGGGTCAGGGAGAGAAAAACTGTTTTTT. Amino acid sequence: CSVGSGREKLFF.